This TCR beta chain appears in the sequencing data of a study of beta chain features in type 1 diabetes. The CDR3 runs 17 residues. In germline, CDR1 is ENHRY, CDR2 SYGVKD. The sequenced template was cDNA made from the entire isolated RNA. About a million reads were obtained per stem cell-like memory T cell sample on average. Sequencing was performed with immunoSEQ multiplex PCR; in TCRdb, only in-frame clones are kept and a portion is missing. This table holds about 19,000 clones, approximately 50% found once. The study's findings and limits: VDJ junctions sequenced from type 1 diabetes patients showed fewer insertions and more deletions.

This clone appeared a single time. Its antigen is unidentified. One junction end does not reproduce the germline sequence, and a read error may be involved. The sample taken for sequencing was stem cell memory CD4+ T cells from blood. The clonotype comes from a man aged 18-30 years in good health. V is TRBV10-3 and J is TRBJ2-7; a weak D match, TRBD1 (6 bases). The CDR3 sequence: CAISESLGAKPNDEQYF. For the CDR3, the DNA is TGTGCCATCAGCGAGTCATTGGGGGCGAAACCTAACGACGAGCAGTACTTC.